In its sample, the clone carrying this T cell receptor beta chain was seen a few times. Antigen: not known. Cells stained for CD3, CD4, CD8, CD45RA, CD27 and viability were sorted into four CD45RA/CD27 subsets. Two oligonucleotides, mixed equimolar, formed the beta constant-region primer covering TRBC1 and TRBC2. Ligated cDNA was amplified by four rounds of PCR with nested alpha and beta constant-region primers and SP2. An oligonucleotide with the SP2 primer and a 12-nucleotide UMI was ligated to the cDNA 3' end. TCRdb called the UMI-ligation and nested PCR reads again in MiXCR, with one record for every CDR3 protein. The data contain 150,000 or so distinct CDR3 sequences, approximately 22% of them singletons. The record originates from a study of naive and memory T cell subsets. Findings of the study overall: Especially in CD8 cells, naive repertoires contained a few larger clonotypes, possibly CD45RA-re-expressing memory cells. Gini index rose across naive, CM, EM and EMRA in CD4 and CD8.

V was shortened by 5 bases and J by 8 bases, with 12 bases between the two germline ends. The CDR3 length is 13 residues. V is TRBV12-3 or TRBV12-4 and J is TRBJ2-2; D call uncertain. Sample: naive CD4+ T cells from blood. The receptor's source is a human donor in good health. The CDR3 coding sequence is TGTGCCAGCAGTCCAGACTGGATGGGGGAGCTGTTTTTT. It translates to CASSPDWMGELFF.